This is a list of T cell receptor beta chains from one sample in a study of T cell responses to AZD1222 COVID-19 vaccine. The method was immunoSEQ multiplex PCR; TCRdb's version includes in-frame clones alone and lacks a portion of them. This sample has some 170,000 clones, with about 87% found just once. The source material was peripheral blood, sampled 28 days after the second dose of the MenACWY control vaccine. All receptors come from an adult who received the MenACWY meningococcal vaccine as a control. CDR3s include the opening cysteine and the closing phenylalanine or tryptophan. A D gene is named only where the DNA matches it firmly. Clone size is shown for a subset of rows, as once, few, many or a class of expanded clone.

.	TRBV7-9	TRBJ1-2	.	TGTGCCAGCAGCTTAGGGGTCCCCCGCGGAGGGGGCTACACCTTC	CASSLGVPRGGGYTF
.	TRBV27	TRBJ1-2	.	TGTGCCAGCAGTTGGGGGCGGGCCTATGGCTACACCTTC	CASSWGRAYGYTF
.	TRBV18	TRBJ1-4	TRBD1	TGTGCCAGCTCACCAGGGACAGGGTATGAAAAACTGTTTTTT	CASSPGTGYEKLFF
.	TRBV7-2	TRBJ1-6	.	TGTGCCAGCAGCTTAATCTGGAATTCACCCCTCCACTTT	CASSLIWNSPLHF
.	TRBV19	TRBJ2-3	TRBD2	TGTGCCAGTAGTGATTACGGGACTAGCGGTACAGATACGCAGTATTTT	CASSDYGTSGTDTQYF
.	TRBV24-1	TRBJ2-3	TRBD2	TGTGCCACCAGTGAGCCACCGGGACTAGCGGACACAGATACGCAGTATTTT	CATSEPPGLADTDTQYF
.	TRBV7-2	TRBJ1-5	.	TGTGCCAGCAGCTTAGGGGTCCACAATCAGCCCCAGCATTTT	CASSLGVHNQPQHF
.	TRBV18	TRBJ2-3	.	TGTGCCAGCTCACCAAGGGTCAAGGCTGGGGATACGCAGTATTTT	CASSPRVKAGDTQYF
.	TRBV19	TRBJ2-3	TRBD2	TGTGCCAGTAGTTTCACTAGCGGGGAAGATACGCAGTATTTT	CASSFTSGEDTQYF
.	TRBV29-1	TRBJ1-2	.	TGCAGCGTTGGAGTTCAGCTCTATGGCTACACCTTC	CSVGVQLYGYTF
.	TRBV28	TRBJ1-1	TRBD1	TGTGCCAGCAGCCTACAGGGGATAAGGAACACTGAAGCTTTCTTT	CASSLQGIRNTEAFF
few	TRBV12-3/TRBV12-4	TRBJ2-7	.	TGTGCCAGCAGTTTAAGCCAGGGGCAGGAGCGATCCTTC	CASSLSQGQERSF
.	TRBV19	TRBJ1-2	.	TGTGCCAGTAGTATAGATCGTGGTTACGGAATAGCTAACTATGGCTACACCTTC	CASSIDRGYGIANYGYTF
.	TRBV28	TRBJ2-7	.	TGTGCCAGCAGCCTAAAATTCCTATACGAGCAGTACTTC	CASSLKFLYEQYF
.	TRBV19	TRBJ2-7	.	TGTGCCAGTAGTATGCGATCCCCATCCTACGAGCAGTACTTC	CASSMRSPSYEQYF
.	TRBV9	TRBJ2-7	.	TGTGCCAGCAACGGTGACGGTTCCTACGAGCAGTACTTC	CASNGDGSYEQYF
.	TRBV7-2	TRBJ2-3	.	TGTGCCAGCAGGCGTGGCGGGAACACAGATACGCAGTATTTT	CASRRGGNTDTQYF
.	TRBV7-2	TRBJ1-4	.	TGTGCCAGCAGCCTGGACCCGGGACCCGAAAAACTGTTTTTT	CASSLDPGPEKLFF
.	TRBV30	TRBJ2-1	TRBD2	TGTGCCTGGAGTCGTGGACTAGCACAGTTCTTC	CAWSRGLAQFF
.	TRBV28	TRBJ1-4	.	TGTGCCAGCAGTTTGCGGGGCAGAACAACTAATGAAAAACTGTTTTTT	CASSLRGRTTNEKLFF
once	TRBV5-1	TRBJ1-3	.	TGCGCCAGCAGCTTTATGAGTCACTACTCTGGAAACACCATATATTTT	CASSFMSHYSGNTIYF
.	TRBV7-2	TRBJ2-7	TRBD1	TGTGCCAGCAGCTCCCCCGGACAGGGGGCGCGGGAGCAGTACTTC	CASSSPGQGAREQYF
.	TRBV3-1/TRBV3-2	TRBJ1-5	.	TGTGCCAGCAGCACCCAATTAAATCAGCCCCAGCATTTT	CASSTQLNQPQHF
.	TRBV18	TRBJ2-2	.	TGTGCCAGCTCACGACTACTTCTGAACACCGGGGAGCTGTTTTTT	CASSRLLLNTGELFF
.	TRBV7-9	TRBJ1-5	.	TGTGCCAGCAGCTTTGGCGAGGCAGGACCAGGGCCCCAGCATTTT	CASSFGEAGPGPQHF
.	TRBV10-1	TRBJ2-2	.	TGCGCCAGCGCGGACCGGGACCACACCGGGGAGCTGTTTTTT	CASADRDHTGELFF
.	TRBV5-1	TRBJ2-7	TRBD2	TGCGCCAGCAGCTTGGACGGACTAGCGGGAGGCGAGCAGTACTTC	CASSLDGLAGGEQYF
.	TRBV6-1	TRBJ1-1	.	TGTGCCAGCAGTGAAATAATCGACGGCCTCGTTATGAACACTGAAGCTTTCTTT	CASSEIIDGLVMNTEAFF
.	TRBV30	TRBJ2-7	.	TGTGCCTGGAGTGTACTGTGGGGGGCCACCTACGAGCAGTACTTC	CAWSVLWGATYEQYF
.	TRBV9	TRBJ1-2	TRBD1	TGTGCCAGCAGCGTAACGATTGGACAGGGCTATGGCTACACCTTC	CASSVTIGQGYGYTF
.	TRBV19	TRBJ1-5	.	TGTGCCAGTAGTAAGCGACAGGAGAGGCAGCCCCAGCATTTT	CASSKRQERQPQHF
.	TRBV13	TRBJ2-1	.	TGTGCCAGCACTTCGCCGGTAGGGAGAATGGAGCAGTTCTTC	CASTSPVGRMEQFF
.	TRBV11-2	TRBJ2-7	TRBD1	TGTGCCAGCACCCCTAGAGGGACAGGGGGCAACGAGCAGTACTTC	CASTPRGTGGNEQYF
.	TRBV9	TRBJ1-3	TRBD1	TGTGCCAGCAGCGCCCGGACAGGCCAGTGGGGGGTGGACACCATATATTTT	CASSARTGQWGVDTIYF
.	TRBV29-1	TRBJ2-1	.	TGCAGCGTTGAGGGGTTTAGCTTCTCAAGGTTCAATGAGCAGTTCTTC	CSVEGFSFSRFNEQFF
.	TRBV7-9	TRBJ1-2	TRBD1	TGTGCCAGCAGCCCCGGTCAGGGGGCGGCGAACTATGGCTACACCTTC	CASSPGQGAANYGYTF
.	TRBV7-9	TRBJ1-3	.	TGTGCCAGCAGCCCACCGAGAAGGTTAGGAAACACCATATATTTT	CASSPPRRLGNTIYF
.	TRBV7-9	TRBJ2-7	.	TGTGCCAGCAGCTTAGGACGGGAGTTGAACGAGCAGTACTTC	CASSLGRELNEQYF
.	TRBV9	TRBJ2-5	.	TGTGCCAGCAGCACAGACCCCGAAGAGACCCAGTACTTC	CASSTDPEETQYF
.	TRBV5-4	TRBJ2-1	TRBD2	TGTGCCAGCAGCGTCACTAGCGGGAAGACCTACAATGAGCAGTTCTTC	CASSVTSGKTYNEQFF
.	TRBV19	TRBJ2-3	.	TGTGCCAGTAGTATACTGTCTTCAGATACGCAGTATTTT	CASSILSSDTQYF
.	TRBV16	TRBJ1-1	.	TGTGCCAGCAGCCAATCGTCCAACACTGAAGCTTTCTTT	CASSQSSNTEAFF
.	TRBV6-5	TRBJ1-2	.	TGTGCCAGCAGTTACTCAGGGCGGGGTCTGGAAGGCTACACCTTC	CASSYSGRGLEGYTF
.	TRBV10-2	TRBJ1-2	.	TGCGCCAGCAATCCAGGCGGGGGGCTTGACTATGGCTACACCTTC	CASNPGGGLDYGYTF
.	TRBV7-9	TRBJ1-2	TRBD1	TGTGCCAGCAGAGGAGGGGGACAGGGGACTAACTATGGCTACACCTTC	CASRGGGQGTNYGYTF
.	TRBV12-3/TRBV12-4	TRBJ2-7	.	TGTGCCAGCCAGGAATGGGACGAGCAGTACTTC	CASQEWDEQYF
.	TRBV1	TRBJ2-7	.	TGCACCAGCAGCCAATCCGCTACCTACGAGCAGTACTTC	CTSSQSATYEQYF
.	TRBV6-5	TRBJ1-2	.	TGTGCCAGCAGCTGGGGGACCTCTTCTAACTATGGCTACACCTTC	CASSWGTSSNYGYTF
once	TRBV11-2	TRBJ1-1	.	TGTGCCAGCAGCCGACTAAACAGGGTAATGAACACTGAAGCTTTCTTT	CASSRLNRVMNTEAFF
.	TRBV19	TRBJ2-5	.	TGTGCCAGTTCCGACCAACGAACCGCGGGGGAGACCCAGTACTTC	CASSDQRTAGETQYF
.	TRBV4-3	TRBJ1-2	.	TGCGCCAGCAGCCAAGATACTCTGGCCCGGGGAGCTAACTATGGCTACACCTTC	CASSQDTLARGANYGYTF
.	TRBV6-6	TRBJ1-2	.	TGTGCCAGCAGCCCTCGGAGCAGTAGGACTGATGGCTACACCTTC	CASSPRSSRTDGYTF
.	TRBV27	TRBJ1-1	TRBD1	TGTGCCAGCACGCGGACAGGGAGAATGAACACTGAAGCTTTCTTT	CASTRTGRMNTEAFF
.	TRBV28	TRBJ1-5	TRBD1	TGTGCCAGCAGTGGGGGACAGCGAACGTATAGCAATCAGCCCCAGCATTTT	CASSGGQRTYSNQPQHF
.	TRBV4-1	TRBJ2-1	.	TGCGCCAGCAGCCAATTCAGGGGTGGCAATGAGCAGTTCTTC	CASSQFRGGNEQFF
.	TRBV19	TRBJ1-2	.	TGTGCCAGTGAAGACAGAGAGAGCTACACCTTC	CASEDRESYTF
.	TRBV27	TRBJ1-2	.	TGTGCCAGCAGTCTTACAGGGTTTGATCGCCGCAATTATGGCTACACCTTC	CASSLTGFDRRNYGYTF